This TCR beta chain derives from a study of shared clonotypes between healthy human individuals. General study points: It was the few donors that limited the genetic and exposure-history diversity represented.

For sorted subsets, about 200 ng DNA per replicate equaled about 31,000 T cell genomes. Generated by immunoSEQ multiplex PCR, the TCRdb table keeps only in-frame clones and is missing some. The sample contains approximately 2.5 million clones, more than 85% of which appear only once. To note about this clone: The target antigen is unknown. Other DNA sequences in the same sample also yield this CDR3.

Trimming pared 4 bases from V and 0 bases from J, leaving 9 bases between. The CDR3 covers 14 residues. The germline V gene encodes CDR1 MDHEN and CDR2 SYDVKM. The sequence came from a man aged 18 to 29 in good health. Some clones in this sample may be carry-over from other donors' samples. Material for sequencing was naive CD4+ T cells from PBMCs. Subset indicated: CD45RA+ positively selected. This chain connects TRBV28 to TRBJ1-1; D gene unclear. The CDR3 spells CASSSPGLNTEAFF. CDR3 DNA sequence: TGTGCCAGCAGTTCCCCAGGATTGAACACTGAAGCTTTCTTT. Full variable domain (missing parts from reference TRBV28 and TRBJ1-1): DVKVTQSSRYLVKRTGEKVFLECVQDMDHENMFWYRQDPGLGLRLIYFSYDVKMKEKGDIPEGYSVSREKKERFSLILESASTNQTSMYLCASSSPGLNTEAFFGQGTRLTVV.